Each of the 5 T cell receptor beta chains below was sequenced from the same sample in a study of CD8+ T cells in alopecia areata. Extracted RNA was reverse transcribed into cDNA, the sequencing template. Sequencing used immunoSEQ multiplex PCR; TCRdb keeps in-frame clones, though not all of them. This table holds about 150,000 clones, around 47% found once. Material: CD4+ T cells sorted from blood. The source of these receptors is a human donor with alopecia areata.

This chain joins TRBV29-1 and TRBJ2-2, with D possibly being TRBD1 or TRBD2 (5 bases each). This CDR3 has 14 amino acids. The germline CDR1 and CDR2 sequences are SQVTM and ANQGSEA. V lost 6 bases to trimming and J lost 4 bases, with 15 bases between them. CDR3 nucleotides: TGCAGCGTCGGCGGGCCAGGGCGCACCGGGGAGCTGTTTTTT. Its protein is CSVGGPGRTGELFF.

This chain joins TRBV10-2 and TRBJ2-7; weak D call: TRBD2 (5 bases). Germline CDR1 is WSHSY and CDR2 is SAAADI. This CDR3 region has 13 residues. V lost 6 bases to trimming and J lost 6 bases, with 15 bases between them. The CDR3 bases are TGCGCCAGCAGAAGGAGTGAGGGTAGCGAGCAGTACTTC. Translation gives CASRRSEGSEQYF.

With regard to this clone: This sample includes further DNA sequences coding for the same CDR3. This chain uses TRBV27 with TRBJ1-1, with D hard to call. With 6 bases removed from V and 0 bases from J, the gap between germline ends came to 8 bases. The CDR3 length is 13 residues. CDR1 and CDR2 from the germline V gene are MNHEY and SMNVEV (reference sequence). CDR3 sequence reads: CASSVLLNTEAFF. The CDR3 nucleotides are TGTGCCAGCAGCGTATTACTGAACACTGAAGCTTTCTTT.

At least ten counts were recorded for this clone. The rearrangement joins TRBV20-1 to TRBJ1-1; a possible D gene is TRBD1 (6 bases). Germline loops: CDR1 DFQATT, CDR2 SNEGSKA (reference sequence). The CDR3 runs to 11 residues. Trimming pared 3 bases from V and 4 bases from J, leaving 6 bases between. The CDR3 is CSARGATEAFF. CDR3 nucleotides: TGCAGTGCTAGGGGGGCCACTGAAGCTTTCTTT.

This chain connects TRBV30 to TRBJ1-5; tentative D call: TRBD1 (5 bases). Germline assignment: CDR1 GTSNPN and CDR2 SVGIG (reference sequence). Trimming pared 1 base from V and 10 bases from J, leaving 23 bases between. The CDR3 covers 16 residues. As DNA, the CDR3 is TGTGCCTGGAGTGCCACTAGAGTCGGGACCTCCAGCCCCCAGCATTTT. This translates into CAWSATRVGTSSPQHF.